A selection of T cell receptor beta chains follows, all from one sample in a study of T cell repertoires in cytomegalovirus infection. Via MiXCR, TCRdb re-called the reads, giving one row per CDR3 protein. In the table there are about 830,000 distinct CDR3 sequences, around a third of which are singletons. The antigens for these receptors are not known. The sample consisted of cultured CD8+ T cells from PBMCs, taken from culture after CMV antigen stimulation. The receptors were sampled from a human donor in good health (CMV status not recorded). Some clones in this sample may be carry-over from other donors' samples. The CDR3 runs from the conserved cysteine through the conserved F or W. D genes are given only for firm matches. Clone size, where shown, is once, few, many, or a class for clones that have expanded.

D	V	length	size	J	DNA	CDR3
NA	TRBV5-6	16	NA	TRBJ1-1	TGTGCCAGCAGCTTGGTCTCTATGAATTTGGGCACTGAAGCTTTCTTT	CASSLVSMNLGTEAFF
NA	TRBV24-1	15	NA	TRBJ2-1	TGTGCCACCAGCCTAAGCGAAAACTCCTACAATGAGCAGTTCTTC	CATSLSENSYNEQFF
NA	TRBV7-6	13	many	TRBJ1-1	TGTGCCAGCAGCTCCCCCATGAACACTGAAGCTTTCTTT	CASSSPMNTEAFF
NA	TRBV27	13	NA	TRBJ1-5	TGTGCCAGCAGTTACAGTCTTTATCAGCCCCAGCATTTT	CASSYSLYQPQHF
NA	TRBV12-3/TRBV12-4	12	NA	TRBJ1-1	TGTGCCAGCAGCCAGGGAGCGCCTGAAGCTTTCTTT	CASSQGAPEAFF
TRBD1	TRBV6-2/TRBV6-3	14	few	TRBJ1-1	TGTGCCAGCAGTTACCTCGGACAGGCTACTGAAGCTTTCTTT	CASSYLGQATEAFF
NA	TRBV29-1	15	few	TRBJ2-6	TGCAGCGTTGAAGAACGGGACTCTGGGGCCAACGTCCTGACTTTC	CSVEERDSGANVLTF
TRBD1	TRBV7-2	14	many	TRBJ2-1	TGTGCCAGCAGCGATCGGGACAGATACAATGAGCAGTTCTTC	CASSDRDRYNEQFF
NA	TRBV7-6	15	few	TRBJ2-3	TGTGCCAGCAGCCCCGGGGACTTGTTCCCAGATACGCAGTATTTT	CASSPGDLFPDTQYF
TRBD2	TRBV20-1	17	few	TRBJ2-1	TGCAGTGCTAGAGCCCTGAGACTAGCGGGGGGGCGCAATGAGCAGTTCTTC	CSARALRLAGGRNEQFF
NA	TRBV6-1	18	few	TRBJ1-1	TGTGCCAGCAGCGAGAAGGACTTCTCCAATATGGGGGAAACTGAAGCTTTCTTT	CASSEKDFSNMGETEAFF
TRBD1	TRBV6-2/TRBV6-3	13	NA	TRBJ2-4	TGTGCCAGCAGTTACTTGGACAGGGACGTTCAGTACTTC	CASSYLDRDVQYF